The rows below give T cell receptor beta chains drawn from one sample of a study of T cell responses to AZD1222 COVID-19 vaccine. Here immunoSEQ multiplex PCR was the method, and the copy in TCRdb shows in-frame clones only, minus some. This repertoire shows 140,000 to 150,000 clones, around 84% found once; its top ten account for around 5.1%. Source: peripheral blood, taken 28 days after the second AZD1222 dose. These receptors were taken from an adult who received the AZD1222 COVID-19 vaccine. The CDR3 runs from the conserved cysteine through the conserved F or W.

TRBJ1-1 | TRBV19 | CASSIGGHLSTEAFF
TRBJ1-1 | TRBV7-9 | CASSLKLLNTEAFF
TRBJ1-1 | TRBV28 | CASSFQTGLAAFF
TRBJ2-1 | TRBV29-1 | CSVEGVSGSFDEQFF
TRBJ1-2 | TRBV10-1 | CASSEGTGGGETF
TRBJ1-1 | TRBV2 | CASGPGTTEAFF
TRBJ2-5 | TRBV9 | CASSVGRGLVQETQYF
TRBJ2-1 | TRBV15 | CATSPVGEAYNEQFF
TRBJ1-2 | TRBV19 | CASSTSLRYGYTF
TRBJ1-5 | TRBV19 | CASSVGTGTGQPQHF
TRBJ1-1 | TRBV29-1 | CSVGQGWGMNTEAFF
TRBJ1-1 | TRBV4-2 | CASSPSEWGGYTEAFF
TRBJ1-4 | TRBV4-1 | CASSQGGGGKLFF
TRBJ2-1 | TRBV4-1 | CASSLKGLADHNEQFF
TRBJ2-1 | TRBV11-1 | CASSLAIGNEQFF
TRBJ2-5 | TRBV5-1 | CASSSSSSGETQYF
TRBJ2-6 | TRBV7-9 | CASSPVGNSGANVLTF
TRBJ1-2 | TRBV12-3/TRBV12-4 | CASRTGEGGYTF
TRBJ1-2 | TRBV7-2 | CASSLQGNNYGYTF
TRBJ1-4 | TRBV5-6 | CASSPDPTNEKLFF
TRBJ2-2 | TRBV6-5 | CASSPGARGGELFF